The TCR beta chain under discussion was sequenced for a study of CD8+ T cells in alopecia areata. Overall study context: Treatment comprised oral tofacitinib, 5 to 10 mg twice daily, in treated patients.

Reverse transcribed after extraction, RNA yielded cDNA as the sequencing template. Generated by immunoSEQ multiplex PCR, the TCRdb table keeps only in-frame clones and is missing some. The sample has 200,000 to 250,000 clones; around 62% are singletons. CDR3 length equals 20 residues. V gave up 1 base and J gave up 5 bases, with 27 bases separating them. Germline V gene lookup returns CDR1 SGHVS and CDR2 FQNEAQ. The chain joins TRBV7-8 to TRBJ2-1; D might be TRBD1 (5 bases). This clonotype originated in a human donor with alopecia areata. Sequencing was performed on CD4+ T cells sorted from blood, taken at week 0. CDR3 coding DNA: TGTGCCAGCAGCTTAGGGGGCAGGGCCTCTAGGACGGGTCGAGACAATGAGCAGTTCTTC. It encodes CASSLGGRASRTGRDNEQFF.